The present TCR beta chain was sequenced within a study of shared clonotypes between healthy human individuals (dated by TCRdb to 2019 to 2021). In terms of the full investigation: Two women and a few men aged 18 to 49 years were included in the cohort. To estimate repertoire size and how much clonotypes are shared between individuals, the study performed deep sequencing of blood TCR repertoires from a handful of healthy adults. Libraries were prepared and TCR repertoires were sequenced by different laboratories using diverse techniques, in order to increase sequencing depth and limit assay-specific biases. Per donor, leukapheresis produced somewhere between about 0.9 and 9 billion PBMCs. For each donor, CD4 naive and CD4 memory were each run on three plates, CD8 naive on two plates, and CD8 memory on one plate.

Points the paper makes about the study in general: Based on pairwise subsampling, the degree of clonotype sharing among donors was expected to be affected by sequencing depth. When a handful of donors were compared, the shared fraction of clonotypes was roughly 4.8% for naive CD4, about 4% for naive CD8, 2% to 2.5% for memory CD4, and 0.4% for memory CD8. Rarefaction of sorted-subset datasets indicated incomplete sequencing despite the large sequencing depth. Naive subsets generally had larger estimated clonotype richness than memory subsets. Only blood was sampled, and tissue TCR repertoires likely differ from those in blood. The genetic and exposure-history diversity represented was limited by the small number of donors. Compared with non-shared clonotypes, clonotypes shared by all four sorted-subset donors had higher generation probabilities.

This clone was seen once. The antigen it recognizes is unknown. No qualities accompany the bases; no much larger clone lies one base away. Trimming costs V 2 bases and J 2 bases, and their ends lie 11 bases apart. The germline V gene encodes CDR1 SGHDT and CDR2 YYEEEE. The CDR3 measures 14 amino acids from cysteine to phenylalanine. Here the CDR3 DNA is all that survives: 42 bases in frame from base 1. Using the deep immunoSEQ assay, TCR CDR3 regions were amplified from genomic DNA by multiplex PCR. Extracted genomic DNA from each cell subset was spread evenly across all wells of several immunoSEQ 96-well plates, with each plate serving as a replicate. For sorted subsets, 150 to 200 ng genomic DNA, equal to approximately 30,000 T cell genomes, was loaded into each replicate PCR. The purified libraries were quantified using a Qubit 3.0 fluorometer, sized with a Bioanalyzer 2100, and then quantified again using the KAPA Library Quantification kit. Every immunoSEQ 96-well plate was sequenced on a separate single-read 150-cycle Illumina NextSeq 550 flow cell. Under the source paper's analysis protocol: Because only junctional sequences without quality scores were contained in the immunoSEQ output, filtering matching that applied to full-length reads could not be performed. To assign V/J genes and CDR3, sequences were annotated using PyIR, a Python wrapper for IgBLAST v1.9, with IMGT germline references. Reads were filtered out if the reads had weak V/J assignments (E-value above 1e-6), no CDR3, stop codons, out-of-frame junctions, or ambiguous translated residues. V3J clonotypes were defined as sequences sharing the same inferred V gene, J gene, and CDR3 amino acid sequence. Percentage overlap between repertoires was computed as shared unique clonotypes divided by the size of the smaller repertoire. Three approaches were used to assess repertoire richness: RTK rarefaction, the Chao1 estimator, and Recon v2.1 estimates of unobserved clonotypes. OLGA was used to compute generation probabilities for all TCRbeta clonotypes that the gDNA method yielded from a handful of donors. The table comes from immuneACCESS by way of TCRdb, which keeps in-frame sequences with V and J called. Part of the clones is missing from these tables; in studies checked, under half for an unresolved V gene and the rest for unknown reasons. V and J calls plus clone size are reproduced from that table; the DNA served to infer D and trimming. In this sample the table shows around 2.1 million clones, roughly 91% of which occur a single time. The ten top clones hold roughly 1.7% of the sample.

CD8 naive samples were obtained by positive selection for CCR7 among CD45RO-negative cells, yielding a CD45RA+CCR7+ population from which TemRA cells were excluded. Healthy HIV-negative adults with no recently reported acute infections or vaccinations were included as donors. Every donor was a Caucasian adult living in Nashville, Tennessee, USA. Blood was collected by leukapheresis, and PBMCs were isolated by Ficoll-Histopaque density gradient centrifugation and then cryopreserved in liquid nitrogen vapor phase. Analytical flow cytometry was used to check the purity and quantity of each magnetically sorted T cell population. From each sorted fraction, genomic DNA was isolated and quantified by UV absorbance on a Nanodrop 2000c.

Sequencing was performed on naive CD8+ T cells from PBMCs. The cell subset or site label here, explained by the study, means: CD45RA+CCR7+. This clonotype originated in a man aged 18 to 29 in good health. Some clones in this sample may be carry-over from other donors' samples. Here the chain combines TRBV5-6 and TRBJ2-7; there is no confident call for the D gene. The CDR3 region reads CASSLYGEAYEQYF. The base sequence is TGTGCCAGCAGCTTATACGGTGAGGCCTACGAGCAGTACTTC.